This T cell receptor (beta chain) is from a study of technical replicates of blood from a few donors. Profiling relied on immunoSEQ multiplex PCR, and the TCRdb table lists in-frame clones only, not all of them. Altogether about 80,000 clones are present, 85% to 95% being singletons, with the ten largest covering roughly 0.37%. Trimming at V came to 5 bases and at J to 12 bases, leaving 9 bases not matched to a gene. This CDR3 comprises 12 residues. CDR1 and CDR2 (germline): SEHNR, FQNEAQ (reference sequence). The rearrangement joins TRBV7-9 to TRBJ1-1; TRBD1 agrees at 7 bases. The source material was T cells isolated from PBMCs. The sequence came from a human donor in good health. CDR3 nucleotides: TGTGCCAGCAGCCCGGACAGGTCGGAGTCTTTCTTT. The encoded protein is CASSPDRSESFF.